This T cell receptor beta chain was recorded in a study of T cells in women clearing cervical HPV infection. Findings and caveats of the study: Cases and controls were distinguished at AUC approximately 0.8 by richness and V genes.

Notes on this clone: Its antigen is currently unknown. The sequence runs out 3 residues before the end of the CDR3; the remainder is reconstructed from the germline J gene.

MY09/MY11 PCR detected cervical HPV DNA; dot-blot assigned genotypes. This CDR3 region has 12 residues. Germline V gene lookup returns CDR1 GTSNPN and CDR2 SVGIG (reference sequence). Trimming removed 3 bases at V and 5 bases at J, with 10 bases between. Average input was around 1,200 ng genomic DNA for immunoSEQ TCR beta CDR3 amplification. Clones were read by immunoSEQ multiplex PCR, and TCRdb kept only the in-frame ones, dropping some. The sample table sets out 25,000 to 30,000 clones. The receptor comes from a woman between 18 and 70 years old with a cervical HPV16 infection that either progressed to CIN3+ or cleared (not recorded which). J is TRBJ2-5 and V is TRBV30; D remains ambiguous. The source material was blood buffy coat. The covered CDR3 bases are TGTGCCTGGAGCCTTACACCGGAGACC. Amino acid sequence: CAWSLTPET. The entire CDR3 sequence reads CAWSLTPETQYF.